Each of the 31 T cell receptor beta chains below was sequenced from the same sample in a study of persistence of HIV-infected CD4 T cells. The antigens for these receptors are not known. Cells were stimulated with overlapping HIV-1 Gag 15-mer peptides. Sorted nonresponding memory CD4+ T cells were CD40L-negative, CD69-negative, CD45RO-high. The immunoSEQ assay was version 4, run in survey mode. TCRdb's table, derived via immunoSEQ multiplex PCR, lists solely in-frame clones and lacks some. Among about 39,000 clones listed, about 84% were seen once. The specimen was cultured CD4+ T cells from PBMCs, collected from a patient who received antiretroviral therapy. The receptors come from an adult with HIV. The donor label of this sample is uncertain.

In its sample, this clone was seen a few times. The chain recombines TRBV6-1 with TRBJ1-2; D ambiguous. The CDR3 runs to 15 residues. Germline V gene sequence: CDR1 MNHNS, CDR2 SASEGT. V lost 1 base to trimming and J lost 0 bases, with 9 bases between them. CDR3 region: CASSEEPKANYGYTF. The DNA for the CDR3 is TGTGCCAGCAGTGAAGAGCCCAAAGCTAACTATGGCTACACCTTC.

The genes are TRBV19 and TRBJ1-5; 8 bases line up with TRBD1. Germline trimming cut 3 bases from V and 3 bases from J; bases unmatched to any gene: 4. Germline V gene lookup returns CDR1 LNHDA and CDR2 SQIVND (reference sequence). The CDR3 contains 15 residues. The CDR3 loop reads CASSIRQGANQPQHF. CDR3 DNA: TGTGCCAGTAGTATTCGTCAGGGGGCCAATCAGCCCCAGCATTTT.

Remarks on this clone: A junction boundary mismatches the germline segment, possibly from a read error. The rearrangement uses TRBV5-4 and TRBJ1-1; D possibly corresponds to TRBD1 (6 bases). The CDR3 extends over 13 amino acids. Germline values: CDR1 SGHNT, CDR2 YYREEE (reference sequence). The CDR3 loop is CAGSSRDKTEAFF. CDR3 DNA sequence: TGTGCCGGCAGCTCCCGGGACAAGACTGAAGCTTTCTTT.

This clone was detected only once. In nucleotides, the CDR3 is TGTGCCAGCAGTTTAAGGGGGGGCCTTGGGACAGATACGCAGTATTTT. As protein: CASSLRGGLGTDTQYF. This chain connects TRBV28 to TRBJ2-3, with D possibly TRBD2 on 7 matching bases. V was cut by 2 bases and J by 3 bases, with 15 bases left in between. The germline V gene has CDR1 MDHEN and CDR2 SYDVKM. The CDR3 sequence is 16 residues long.

This clone has just one count. J is TRBJ1-4 and V is TRBV5-1; 8 bases match TRBD1. Germline CDR1 is SGHRS and CDR2 is YFSETQ. V gave up 4 bases and J gave up 7 bases; unmatched junction bases: 9. There are 15 residues in the CDR3. As DNA, the CDR3 is TGCGCCAGCAGCGCTTTGACAGGGGAGGGTGAAAAACTGTTTTTT. It codes for CASSALTGEGEKLFF.

The chain employs TRBV6-1 and TRBJ1-3; tentative D call: TRBD1 (6 bases). The CDR3 length is 16 residues. V lost 2 bases, J lost 0 bases, and 11 bases lay in between. Germline V CDR1 and CDR2: MNHNS, SASEGT. The CDR3 sequence is CASSEKGGASGNTIYF. In nucleotides, the CDR3 is TGTGCCAGCAGTGAAAAAGGGGGGGCCTCTGGAAACACCATATATTTT.

The V call is TRBV7-3, the J call TRBJ2-3; TRBD2 matches at 7 bases. Trimming at V came to 5 bases and at J to 3 bases, leaving 11 bases not matched to a gene. Germline V gene sequence: CDR1 SGHTA, CDR2 FQGTGA. This CDR3 is built from 16 residues. Written as DNA, the CDR3 is TGTGCCAGCAGCCCGGGGGGTAATGTTGGTACAGATACGCAGTATTTT. Protein product: CASSPGGNVGTDTQYF.

The chain couples TRBV7-9 to TRBJ2-6, with 8 bases that match TRBD2. The CDR3 has 17 residues. The germline gives CDR1 SEHNR, CDR2 FQNEAQ (reference sequence). Losses at the gene ends were 10 bases for V and 2 bases for J; bases not matched to a gene: 13. The CDR3 loop reads CAILLRGGAAGANVLTF. The CDR3 coding sequence is TGTGCCATCCTCCTCCGGGGGGGGGCCGCTGGGGCCAACGTCCTGACTTTC. The full variable domain, with the rest looked up from reference TRBV7-9 and TRBJ2-6, is DTGVSQNPRHKITKRGQNVTFRCDPISEHNRLYWYRQTLGQGPEFLTYFQNEAQLEKSRLLSDRFSAERPKGSFSTLEIQRTEQGDSAMYLCAILLRGGAAGANVLTFGAGSRLTVL.

The gene calls are TRBV7-2 and TRBJ2-3; D unclear. Germline V gene sequence: CDR1 SGHTA, CDR2 FQGNSA. V was pared by 1 base and J by 0 bases, with 5 bases between. CDR3 length: 14 residues. The CDR3 nucleotides read TGTGCCAGCAGCTTAGGCCGGAGCACAGATACGCAGTATTTT. This encodes CASSLGRSTDTQYF. Looking up the rest from reference TRBV7-2 and TRBJ2-3 gives the full variable domain: GAGVSQSPSNKVTEKGKDVELRCDPISGHTALYWYRQSLGQGLEFLIYFQGNSAPDKSGLPSDRFSAERTGGSVSTLTIQRTQQEDSAVYLCASSLGRSTDTQYFGPGTRLTVL.

This chain uses TRBV6-5 with TRBJ2-7; possible D gene TRBD2, 6 bases. V dropped 2 bases and J dropped 6 bases, with 14 bases sitting between them. The CDR3 is 14 residues long. Germline CDR1 MNHEY, CDR2 SVGAGI. The CDR3 DNA reads as TGTGCCAGCAGTTACCGCGGGTTCGGGGGCGAGCAGTACTTC. Its protein is CASSYRGFGGEQYF.

The V and J genes are TRBV7-2 and TRBJ2-5, with D possibly being TRBD1 or TRBD2 (5 bases each). Germline V gene data show CDR1 as SGHTA and CDR2 as FQGNSA. Trimming removed 5 bases from V and 4 bases from J, with 14 bases in between. This CDR3 comprises 14 residues. The CDR3 here is CASSPSRGAETQYF. The CDR3 DNA sequence: TGTGCCAGCAGCCCGTCCCGAGGGGCAGAGACCCAGTACTTC.

V usage is TRBV7-3 and J usage is TRBJ2-1; no reliable D call. The CDR3 contains 13 residues. V shed 1 base and J shed 11 bases, with 12 bases lying between them. CDR1 is SGHTA and CDR2 is FQGTGA in the germline V gene. Here the CDR3 DNA reads TGTGCCAGCAGCTTAAACCTTCGCGAGAAGCAGTTCTTC. This translates into CASSLNLREKQFF.

This chain links TRBV18 with TRBJ1-5, with D possibly being TRBD1 (6 bases). The CDR3 runs 15 residues. Deletions cut 5 bases from V and 0 bases from J, with 11 bases between. Germline V gives CDR1 KGHSH, CDR2 LQKENI. CDR3 residues: CASSAGTNSNQPQHF. The CDR3 region has the DNA TGTGCCAGCTCAGCCGGGACAAATAGCAATCAGCCCCAGCATTTT.

The genes are TRBV5-1 and TRBJ1-4, with D maybe TRBD1 (5 bases). The CDR3 has 14 residues. Trimming took 0 bases from V and 7 from J, leaving 10 bases between them. In germline, CDR1 is SGHRS, CDR2 YFSETQ. The CDR3 loop is CASSLEGRIEKLFF. The CDR3 bases are TGCGCCAGCAGCTTGGAGGGGCGCATTGAAAAACTGTTTTTT.

The sample holds one count of this clone. J is TRBJ1-2 and V is TRBV6-5; 7 positions agree with TRBD1. Trimming at V came to 6 bases and at J to 4 bases, leaving 8 bases not matched to a gene. The germline gives CDR1 MNHEY, CDR2 SVGAGI. The CDR3 covers 14 residues. CDR3 protein: CASRTLDRFYGYTF. In DNA, the CDR3 is TGTGCCAGCAGGACACTGGACAGGTTCTATGGCTACACCTTC.

This chain links TRBV19 with TRBJ1-1, with 8 bases lining up with TRBD1. Germline CDR1 is LNHDA and CDR2 is SQIVND (reference sequence). This CDR3 spans 16 amino acids. Losses at the gene ends were 10 bases for V and 5 bases for J; bases not matched to a gene: 18. For the CDR3, the DNA is TGTGCCACCCAATGGGGGCGGACAGGGAGAGGGACTGAAGCTTTCTTT. It specifies CATQWGRTGRGTEAFF. The full variable domain, completed using reference TRBV19 and TRBJ1-1, is DGGITQSPKYLFRKEGQNVTLSCEQNLNHDAMYWYRQDPGQGLRLIYYSQIVNDFQKGDIAEGYSVSREKKESFPLTVTSAQKNPTAFYLCATQWGRTGRGTEAFFGQGTRLTVV.

The chain joins TRBV5-1 to TRBJ1-2; D may be TRBD1 (5 bases). V was trimmed by 0 bases and J by 2 bases, leaving 11 bases between them. Germline values: CDR1 SGHRS, CDR2 YFSETQ. CDR3 length: 15 amino acids. The CDR3 nucleotides are TGCGCCAGCAGCTTGGAAGGGACGGCAAACTATGGCTACACCTTC. As protein: CASSLEGTANYGYTF.

This sequence joins TRBV7-9 and TRBJ1-4, with 7 bases lining up with TRBD1. Per germline, CDR1 SEHNR and CDR2 FQNEAQ (reference sequence). V shed 4 bases and J 3 bases; nucleotides not matched to a gene: 2. This CDR3 region has 14 residues. CDR3 sequence: CASSSGQSNEKLFF. The CDR3 DNA follows: TGTGCCAGCAGCTCGGGACAGTCTAATGAAAAACTGTTTTTT.

This rearrangement joins TRBV10-3 to TRBJ2-3; TRBD1 aligns across 7 bases. The CDR3 is made up of 16 amino acids. Germline V lookup: CDR1 ENHRY, CDR2 SYGVKD. The trim removed 4 bases at V and 1 base at J, leaving 8 bases unmatched. The CDR3 DNA reads TGTGCCATCAGTGGTTCGACAGGGTATCGCACAGATACGCAGTATTTT. Its protein product is CAISGSTGYRTDTQYF.

The chain has TRBV9 and TRBJ2-2; 8 bases match TRBD2. The CDR3 length is 17 residues. Germline V gene data show CDR1 as SGDLS and CDR2 as YYNGEE. After removal of 4 bases from V and 4 bases from J, the junction contained 12 bases not matched to a gene. CDR3 region: CASSPSDGGAGTGELFF. The DNA of the CDR3 is TGTGCCAGCAGCCCCTCTGACGGGGGGGCCGGCACCGGGGAGCTGTTTTTT.

The J gene is TRBJ2-3, the V gene TRBV6-1; 12 bases match TRBD2. Germline values: CDR1 MNHNS, CDR2 SASEGT. The J segment lost 5 bases and the V segment lost 1 base, leaving 13 bases of the junction unmatched. This CDR3 comprises 19 residues. CDR3 region: CASSEVWVRLAGVGDTQYF. The CDR3 nucleotides are TGTGCCAGCAGTGAAGTCTGGGTAAGACTAGCGGGGGTAGGAGATACGCAGTATTTT.

The chain employs TRBV7-2 and TRBJ2-2, with D tentatively TRBD1 (6 bases). The CDR3 covers 13 residues. Germline loops: CDR1 SGHTA, CDR2 FQGNSA. Trimming left V 6 bases short and J 7 bases short, with 12 bases between. CDR3 residues: CASSTTGIGELFF. CDR3 nucleotide sequence: TGTGCCAGCAGTACAACAGGGATCGGGGAGCTGTTTTTT. The full variable domain, in which reference TRBV7-2 and TRBJ2-2 provide the parts outside the CDR3, is GAGVSQSPSNKVTEKGKDVELRCDPISGHTALYWYRQSLGQGLEFLIYFQGNSAPDKSGLPSDRFSAERTGGSVSTLTIQRTQQEDSAVYLCASSTTGIGELFFGEGSRLTVL.

V and J are TRBV5-1 and TRBJ2-2, with D unclear. Per germline, CDR1 SGHRS and CDR2 YFSETQ. This CDR3 contains 13 residues. V gave up 1 base and J gave up 8 bases, with 9 bases separating them. CDR3: CASSLRISGELFF. The CDR3 region has the DNA TGCGCCAGCAGCTTGCGGATTTCTGGGGAGCTGTTTTTT.

The chain joins TRBV28 to TRBJ1-1; D not certain. CDR1 is MDHEN, CDR2 SYDVKM, per germline. The CDR3 is 12 amino acids. The V end was cut by 7 bases, the J end by 5 bases, with 11 bases between. Here the CDR3 reads CASTQEKTEAFF. CDR3 in DNA: TGTGCCAGCACCCAGGAGAAAACTGAAGCTTTCTTT.

This clone is a singleton in its sample. The chain carries TRBV7-7 and TRBJ2-2, with 10 bases lining up with TRBD2. Germline V gene sequence: CDR1 SSHAT, CDR2 FNYEAQ (reference sequence). The CDR3 is made up of 16 amino acids. The junction had 5 bases not matched to a gene; V was cut back by 1 base and J by 6 bases. CDR3 nucleotide sequence: TGTGCCAGCAGCTTAGGAGCGGGGGGGCCGTCCGGGGAGCTGTTTTTT. Translating it yields CASSLGAGGPSGELFF. The full variable domain, its missing parts supplied by reference TRBV7-7 and TRBJ2-2, is GAGVSQSPRYKVTKRGQDVTLRCDPISSHATLYWYQQALGQGPEFLTYFNYEAQPDKSGLPSDRFSAERPEGSISTLTIQRTEQRDSAMYRCASSLGAGGPSGELFFGEGSRLTVL.

The chain combines TRBV3-1 (or the pseudogene TRBV3-2) with TRBJ1-5; no definite D call. Germline loops: CDR1 LGHDT, CDR2 YNNKEL (reference sequence). Trimming took 0 bases from V and 7 from J, leaving 7 bases between them. The CDR3 has 13 amino acids. This chain's CDR3 is CASSQDLGQPQHF. As DNA, the CDR3 is TGTGCCAGCAGCCAAGATCTCGGGCAGCCCCAGCATTTT.

J is TRBJ1-5 and V is TRBV4-1, with a weak D call TRBD1 (5 bases). Trimming took off 3 bases at V and 8 bases at J, with 14 bases between the two ends. Germline V gene lookup returns CDR1 MGHRA and CDR2 YSYEKL. This CDR3 comprises 14 residues. This CDR3 is CASSHGTYLKPQHF. The CDR3 bases are TGCGCCAGCAGCCACGGGACTTACCTTAAGCCCCAGCATTTT.

The chain combines TRBV3-1 (or the pseudogene TRBV3-2) with TRBJ2-3; 8 nucleotides match TRBD1. CDR3 size: 15 residues. V lost 7 bases, J lost 0 bases, and 6 bases stayed unmatched. Per germline, CDR1 LGHDT and CDR2 YNNKEL (reference sequence). CDR3 coding DNA: TGTGCCAGCACCAAGACAGGGGTTAGCACAGATACGCAGTATTTT. Residues: CASTKTGVSTDTQYF.

The J gene is TRBJ1-2, the V gene TRBV12-3 or TRBV12-4; D possibly corresponds to TRBD1 (5 bases). The V and J ends lost 3 bases and 4 bases respectively, with 9 bases between them. The CDR3 is 13 residues long. CDR3 in amino acids: CASSLTAGYGYTF. The CDR3, as DNA: TGTGCCAGCAGTTTGACAGCTGGCTATGGCTACACCTTC.

The chain has TRBV19 and TRBJ2-3, with D perhaps TRBD2 (5 bases). Deletions cut 5 bases from V and 1 base from J, with 13 bases between. CDR3 length equals 15 residues. The germline V gene encodes CDR1 LNHDA and CDR2 SQIVND (reference sequence). The CDR3 bases are TGTGCCAGTAGTCCTATGATTAGCGGCACAGATACGCAGTATTTT. This sequence encodes CASSPMISGTDTQYF.

The chain is built from TRBV6-5 and TRBJ1-1; D remains unclear. The CDR3 runs to 10 residues. V lost 8 bases to trimming and J lost 4 bases, with 5 bases between them. CDR1 is MNHEY and CDR2 is SVGAGI in the germline V gene. CDR3 in amino acids: CASLSTEAFF. In DNA, the CDR3 is TGTGCCAGCCTTTCCACTGAAGCTTTCTTT.